Listed below are T cell receptor beta chains from one sample, sequenced in a study of CD8+ T cells in alopecia areata. TCRdb's table, derived via immunoSEQ multiplex PCR, lists solely in-frame clones and lacks some. Of about 120,000 clones in the sample, 58% were seen once. The sample in question was CD8+ T cells sorted from blood, obtained at week 4, from a patient treated with tofacitinib. The origin of the receptors is a human donor with alopecia areata. Each CDR3 is given with its conserved first and last residue. Fields, in order: CDR3 DNA, CDR3 protein, V gene, CDR3 length, D gene, J gene, clone size. D genes are given only for firm matches. Not all rows give a size; the values are once, few, many and, for expanded clones, a class.

TGTGCCAGCAGCTCGGGGATTGGCAATCAGCCCCAGCACTTT,CASSSGIGNQPQHF,TRBV27,14,.,TRBJ1-5,.
TGTGCCTGGAGTGTAACCGGGGTCTCCTACGAGCAGTACTTC,CAWSVTGVSYEQYF,TRBV30,14,.,TRBJ2-7,.
TGCAGCGCAGCGGGGGCAGAGATGAACACTGAAGCTTTCTTT,CSAAGAEMNTEAFF,TRBV29-1,14,.,TRBJ1-1,once
TGTGCCAGCAGCTTAGGACGGCCCTACACAGATACGCAGTATTTT,CASSLGRPYTDTQYF,TRBV7-8,15,.,TRBJ2-3,.
TGTGCCTGGAGTGTAGGAGGGGGAGGCTACGAGCAGTACTTC,CAWSVGGGGYEQYF,TRBV30,14,.,TRBJ2-7,.
TGCGCCAGCAGCTTGGAACGCCCGGTAGCTGAAGCTTTCTTT,CASSLERPVAEAFF,TRBV5-1,14,.,TRBJ1-1,.
TGTGCCAGCAGTGGGGAGGAACCGGGCTATGGCTACACCTTC,CASSGEEPGYGYTF,TRBV2,14,.,TRBJ1-2,.
TGTGCCAGCAGCTTAGCTCTGGACAGGGGGACTATGAACGCTGAAGCTTTCTTT,CASSLALDRGTMNAEAFF,TRBV7-9,18,TRBD1,TRBJ1-1,.
TGCGCCAGCAGCCTCAGCTTGGGAGAAACTGAAGCTTTCTTT,CASSLSLGETEAFF,TRBV4-1,14,.,TRBJ1-1,.
TGTCCGGTTGACCGGAAGGGGGGCCGAAATCCGTACACAGATACGCAGTATTTT,CPVDRKGGRNPYTDTQYF,TRBV4-1,18,.,TRBJ2-3,once
TGCAGCGTTGATTGGGGGAGCGGCTACACCTTC,CSVDWGSGYTF,TRBV29-1,11,.,TRBJ1-2,.
TGTGCCTGGAGTTGGGGGAGCGACTATGGCTACACCTTC,CAWSWGSDYGYTF,TRBV30,13,.,TRBJ1-2,.
TGTGCCTGGAGTAACGGGATAGGTAACTATGGCTACACCTTC,CAWSNGIGNYGYTF,TRBV30,14,.,TRBJ1-2,.
TGTGCCAGCAGCTTAGCGGGCGACAGAACCTACGAGCAGTACTTC,CASSLAGDRTYEQYF,TRBV7-9,15,.,TRBJ2-7,.
TGCAGCGTTGGGGGGTCACAGGGCGCAGAGGAGTACACAGATACGCAGTATTTT,CSVGGSQGAEEYTDTQYF,TRBV29-1,18,.,TRBJ2-3,.
TGCAGCGTTGAGGGAGACGGCAACGAGCAGTACTTC,CSVEGDGNEQYF,TRBV29-1,12,.,TRBJ2-7,.
TGTGCCAGCAGTTACTCGGCAGATAGCAATCAGCCCCAGCATTTT,CASSYSADSNQPQHF,TRBV6-6,15,.,TRBJ1-5,.
TGTGCCTGGAGTGTGGAGGGGGAGAACACTGAAGCTTTCTTT,CAWSVEGENTEAFF,TRBV30,14,.,TRBJ1-1,few
TGCAGCGTTGATAGGACTAGCGACCAAGAGACCCAGTACTTC,CSVDRTSDQETQYF,TRBV29-1,14,TRBD2,TRBJ2-5,few
TGTGCCTGGAGTGGGCCCCTTGAAGCTTTCTTT,CAWSGPLEAFF,TRBV30,11,.,TRBJ1-1,.
TGCAGCGTTGAGCACAGGGGAGACACTGAAGCTTTCTTT,CSVEHRGDTEAFF,TRBV29-1,13,TRBD1,TRBJ1-1,.
TGTGCCTGGAGTCAGACAAGTGGGACAGATACGCAGTATTTT,CAWSQTSGTDTQYF,TRBV30,14,.,TRBJ2-3,few
TGTGCCAGCAGTTACGTGGGACTAGAGGAGACCCAGTACTTC,CASSYVGLEETQYF,TRBV6-6,14,TRBD2,TRBJ2-5,.
TGTGCCTGGAGTGTAGGAGGACAGGGGGCCCAGCATTTT,CAWSVGGQGAQHF,TRBV30,13,TRBD1,TRBJ1-5,.
TGCAGCTTCACGGACAGGATAAACACTGAAGCTTTCTTT,CSFTDRINTEAFF,TRBV29-1,13,TRBD1,TRBJ1-1,few
TGTGCCTGGAGTATTACCTACGAGCAGTACTTC,CAWSITYEQYF,TRBV30,11,.,TRBJ2-7,.
TGCAGCGTTGTAGGACAGGGCCCGGGGTCACCCCTCCACTTT,CSVVGQGPGSPLHF,TRBV29-1,14,TRBD1,TRBJ1-6,.
TGCAGCGTTGACGAAGGGGACACCTACAATGAGCAGTTCTTC,CSVDEGDTYNEQFF,TRBV29-1,14,.,TRBJ2-1,once
TGCAGCGTTGAAATTTGGGACAGGGGACAGACCCAGTACTTC,CSVEIWDRGQTQYF,TRBV29-1,14,TRBD1,TRBJ2-5,.
TGTGCCTGGAGCCGCGGAAGGGACCCCCTCCACTTT,CAWSRGRDPLHF,TRBV30,12,.,TRBJ1-6,.
TGCAGCGTTGAAGAGGGGGCAGGCTCCTACGAGCAGTACTTC,CSVEEGAGSYEQYF,TRBV29-1,14,.,TRBJ2-7,.
TGCAGCGTTGGACAGACGGACAGGGGGTTAAGGACTGAGCAGTTCTTC,CSVGQTDRGLRTEQFF,TRBV29-1,16,TRBD1,TRBJ2-1,.
TGCAGCGTTGTTTTCCTAGCGGGGGGATCTAGCACAGATACGCAGTATTTT,CSVVFLAGGSSTDTQYF,TRBV29-1,17,TRBD2,TRBJ2-3,few
TGTGCCAGCAGCCCCTTAGGGGGACAGGGACGCACCTTC,CASSPLGGQGRTF,TRBV6-5,13,TRBD1,TRBJ1-2,few
TGTGCCAGCAGCGACTCCGGGGCCGAGGAGACCCAGTACTTC,CASSDSGAEETQYF,TRBV9,14,.,TRBJ2-5,.
TGCAGCGTGCGGCAGGGAGACTATGGCTACACCTTC,CSVRQGDYGYTF,TRBV29-1,12,.,TRBJ1-2,.
TGTGCCAGCAGGCCAGTGGGGGACAGGGTCGCACCCCTCCACTTT,CASRPVGDRVAPLHF,TRBV6-5,15,TRBD1,TRBJ1-6,.
TGTGCCAGCAGCGTAGATAGCTCTGGGGCCAACGTCCTGACTTTC,CASSVDSSGANVLTF,TRBV9,15,.,TRBJ2-6,.
TGCAGCGTTTCACAGGGTGACGGCTCCTACGAGCAGTACTTC,CSVSQGDGSYEQYF,TRBV29-1,14,.,TRBJ2-7,.
TGCAGCGTGGGGACAGGGGGTGAAGCTTTCTTT,CSVGTGGEAFF,TRBV29-1,11,TRBD1,TRBJ1-1,few
TGCGCCAGCAGCCAGGTGCCAGGGGGTTCCTACAATGAGCAGTTCTTC,CASSQVPGGSYNEQFF,TRBV4-1,16,TRBD1,TRBJ2-1,.
TGCAGCGTTGTACCTCCAGACTTCGATGAGCAGTTCTTC,CSVVPPDFDEQFF,TRBV29-1,13,.,TRBJ2-1,few
TGTGCCAGCGAGAAGGGGGGCTCTGGGGCCAACGTCCTGACTTTC,CASEKGGSGANVLTF,TRBV6-1,15,.,TRBJ2-6,.
TGTGCCAGCAGCCAAGATGGGGAGGGACCGGGGCTGTTTTTT,CASSQDGEGPGLFF,TRBV4-2,14,.,TRBJ1-4,once
TGTGCCAGTAGTTGGACAGGGGTTGACTATGGCTACACCTTC,CASSWTGVDYGYTF,TRBV19,14,TRBD1,TRBJ1-2,few
TGTGCCAGCAGCTCAACAGGGGGAGGAACTGAAGCTTTCTTT,CASSSTGGGTEAFF,TRBV11-3,14,TRBD1,TRBJ1-1,.
TGCAGCGTTACTAGCGGGGGTTCAACAGATACGCAGTATTTT,CSVTSGGSTDTQYF,TRBV29-1,14,TRBD2,TRBJ2-3,.
TGCAGCGTTGAGTGGACCGGGGAGCTGTTTTTT,CSVEWTGELFF,TRBV29-1,11,.,TRBJ2-2,.
TGTGCCTGGAGCCCCCCCGGGGGCCGCAAGAATGAGCAGTTCTTC,CAWSPPGGRKNEQFF,TRBV30,15,.,TRBJ2-1,.
TGTGCCAGCAGCGCGACGGGGGCTAGTAGCACAGATACGCAGTATTTT,CASSATGASSTDTQYF,TRBV9,16,.,TRBJ2-3,.